Described below is a single T cell receptor (beta chain) sequence and its context. Its antigen is not known. The record originates from a study of CD8 T cells in ankylosing spondylitis. Findings of the study overall: Disease-linked clones displayed a CD8+ phenotype and appeared relatively rarely in peripheral blood. Disease-linked clones reportedly concentrated significantly in matched ankylosing spondylitis synovial fluid.

Germline-derived CDR1 and CDR2 are SGHTA and FQGNSA. V lost 4 bases to trimming and J lost 6 bases; unmatched junction nucleotides: 7. The CDR3 is 14 residues long. TCRdb analysed the 5' RACE reads with MiXCR anew, one entry per CDR3 protein. The repertoire holds about 300,000 distinct CDR3 sequences, with less than 25% as singletons. This chain uses TRBV7-2 with TRBJ2-7; 9 bases are shared with TRBD1. Source material: blood, either unsorted or a sorted T cell fraction (not recorded which). The source is a female donor with ankylosing spondylitis or in good health (not recorded which). CDR3 coding DNA: TGTGCCAGCAGCTCCCGGACAGGGGAATCCGAGCAGTACTTC. Amino acids: CASSSRTGESEQYF.